The 10 T cell receptor beta chains below come from one sample, sequenced in a study of T cells after somatic rescue of genetic block. Sequencing was performed with immunoSEQ multiplex PCR; in TCRdb, only in-frame clones are kept and a portion is missing. The sample shows about 67,000 clones, 92% of them seen only once. The sample consisted of peripheral blood mononuclear cells (PBMCs). All receptors come from a man aged 40-49 years.

The J gene is TRBJ2-7, the V gene TRBV7-2, with a tentative D call TRBD2 (6 bases). Germline V CDR1 and CDR2: SGHTA, FQGNSA. CDR3 length: 13 amino acids. Trimming took 7 bases from V and 3 from J, leaving 13 bases between them. CDR3 residues: CASTNGRDYEQYF. CDR3 DNA sequence: TGTGCCAGCACCAACGGGCGGGACTACGAGCAGTACTTC. Full variable domain (remainder filled in from reference TRBV7-2 and TRBJ2-7): GAGVSQSPSNKVTEKGKDVELRCDPISGHTALYWYRQSLGQGLEFLIYFQGNSAPDKSGLPSDRFSAERTGGSVSTLTIQRTQQEDSAVYLCASTNGRDYEQYFGPGTRLTVT.

The V and J genes are TRBV27 and TRBJ1-6; tentative D call: TRBD1 (5 bases). The germline V and J ends were trimmed by 8 bases and 7 bases, with 18 bases remaining between them. CDR3 length equals 15 residues. Looked up from germline, CDR1 is MNHEY and CDR2 is SMNVEV (reference sequence). This CDR3 is CASGWFGGTNSPLHF. CDR3 bases: TGTGCCAGCGGGTGGTTTGGGGGGACGAATTCACCCCTCCACTTT.

The chain is built from TRBV12-5 and TRBJ2-7; D not certain. The germline V gene has CDR1 LGHNT and CDR2 FRNRAP. Trimming took off 2 bases at V and 5 bases at J, with 10 bases between the two ends. CDR3 length equals 13 residues. The DNA for the CDR3 is TGTGCTAGTGGTTTGAAGAGGTCCCACGAGCAGTACTTC. Protein sequence: CASGLKRSHEQYF. Variable domain in full (rest from reference TRBV12-5 and TRBJ2-7): DARVTQTPRHKVTEMGQEVTMRCQPILGHNTVFWYRQTMMQGLELLAYFRNRAPLDDSGMPKDRFSAEMPDATLATLKIQPSEPRDSAVYFCASGLKRSHEQYFGPGTRLTVT.

The chain couples TRBV2 to TRBJ1-2, with D unclear. Germline V lookup: CDR1 SNHLY, CDR2 FYNNEI. CDR3 length: 12 residues. Trimming pared 7 bases from V and 2 bases from J, leaving 8 bases between. This chain's CDR3 is CASTGVNYGYTF. For the CDR3, the DNA is TGTGCCAGCACTGGAGTCAACTATGGCTACACCTTC.

The V gene is TRBV6-5, the J gene TRBJ2-1, with 12 bases that match TRBD2. This CDR3 is built from 15 residues. The germline CDR1 and CDR2 sequences are MNHEY and SVGAGI. Germline trimming cut 6 bases from V and 10 bases from J; bases unmatched to any gene: 10. This CDR3 reads CASRKPLGLAGEQFF. As DNA, the CDR3 is TGTGCCAGCAGAAAGCCCCTTGGACTAGCGGGAGAGCAGTTCTTC.

This clone was recorded a few times. The chain links TRBV27 to TRBJ2-1; D could derive from TRBD1 or TRBD2 (5 bases each). Trimming removed 2 bases at V and 8 bases at J, with 7 bases between. The CDR3 runs to 12 residues. Germline loops: CDR1 MNHEY, CDR2 SMNVEV (reference sequence). This CDR3 reads CASSLRGDEQFF. The CDR3 DNA sequence: TGTGCCAGCAGTTTACGAGGGGATGAGCAGTTCTTC.

The chain employs TRBV29-1 and TRBJ2-1; 7 bases map to TRBD1. The CDR3 sequence is 14 residues long. V was clipped by 3 bases and J by 0 bases; unmatched bases: 2. Germline V gives CDR1 SQVTM, CDR2 ANQGSEA. The CDR3 sequence: CSVEGQSSYNEQFF. CDR3 nucleotides: TGCAGCGTTGAGGGACAGAGCTCCTACAATGAGCAGTTCTTC.

This clone was recorded once. J is TRBJ2-2 and V is TRBV19; D is unresolved. The germline V gene has CDR1 LNHDA and CDR2 SQIVND (reference sequence). Trimming shortened V by 5 bases and J by 0 bases, and 10 bases separated the two germline ends. CDR3 size: 15 residues. CDR3 nucleotide sequence: TGTGCCAGTAGTCCCGCGACGGCGAACACCGGGGAGCTGTTTTTT. Protein: CASSPATANTGELFF.

The chain joins TRBV18 to TRBJ2-2; D remains ambiguous. The V gene lost 2 bases and the J gene lost 4 bases, with 8 bases spanning the gap. The CDR3 loop spans 14 amino acids. CDR1 KGHSH and CDR2 LQKENI come from the germline V gene. The CDR3 DNA reads TGTGCCAGCTCACCAGGGATCTCCACCGGGGAGCTGTTTTTT. Translated: CASSPGISTGELFF.

This clone was detected only once. This rearrangement joins TRBV4-1 to TRBJ1-2; TRBD1 is a possible D gene (6 bases). The CDR3 runs 17 residues. Deletions cut 1 base from V and 2 bases from J, with 17 bases between. The germline V gene has CDR1 MGHRA and CDR2 YSYEKL. The CDR3 DNA reads as TGCGCCAGCAGCCAAGCTTTGCCAGGGGAGAGCAACTATGGCTACACCTTC. Translated, it gives CASSQALPGESNYGYTF.